A selection of T cell receptor beta chains follows, all from one sample in a study of cytomegalovirus exposure and HLA in healthy donors. Method: immunoSEQ multiplex PCR; TCRdb's copy keeps in-frame clones and lacks some. Counted here are 70,000 to 100,000 clones, about 80% occurring once; the ten biggest clones make up roughly 25%. Sequencing input: PBMCs. The source of these receptors is a woman between 45 and 60 years old in good health and CMV-seropositive. Both conserved end residues are part of each CDR3. D genes are given only for firm matches. Clone sizes are given selectively: once, few, many, or a class where the clone is expanded.

cdr3_length	d_call	v_call	j_call	clone_size	cdr3_nt	cdr3_aa
15	.	TRBV7-6	TRBJ2-2	.	TGTGCCAGCAGCGGTAGGACAGTTCCCACCGGGGAGCTGTTTTTT	CASSGRTVPTGELFF
14	TRBD2	TRBV19	TRBJ2-4	once	TGTGCCAGTATAAGGACTAGCGGAGAAAACATTCAGTACTTC	CASIRTSGENIQYF
15	TRBD1	TRBV5-8	TRBJ2-2	.	TGTGCCAGCAGCTCCGGACAGGGGAACACCGGGGAGCTGTTTTTT	CASSSGQGNTGELFF
15	TRBD1	TRBV5-4	TRBJ2-5	.	TGTGCCAGCAGCCCACATGGACAGGGCATGGAGACCCAGTACTTC	CASSPHGQGMETQYF
17	TRBD2	TRBV2	TRBJ2-5	.	TGTGCCAGCACTCTAAGACCAGCGGGGGCCTCGGGGGAGACCCAGTACTTC	CASTLRPAGASGETQYF
13	.	TRBV6-5	TRBJ1-1	.	TGTGCCAGCAGAAACTCCCCTTACACTGAAGCTTTCTTT	CASRNSPYTEAFF
16	.	TRBV21-1	TRBJ2-3	.	TGTGCCAGCAGCACTGGGACAGCTAGCAACACAGATACGCAGTATTTT	CASSTGTASNTDTQYF
16	.	TRBV27	TRBJ1-6	.	TGTGCCAGCAGTTTCACCCGACAGGTTGTTAATTCACCCCTCCACTTT	CASSFTRQVVNSPLHF
16	.	TRBV6-4	TRBJ2-1	few	TGTGCCAGCAGTGACTACTCTAGCAACGCCTACAATGAGCAGTTCTTC	CASSDYSSNAYNEQFF
14	TRBD2	TRBV9	TRBJ2-3	.	TGTGCCAGCAGCGTAGTGACTAGCGGGGGGGTGCAGTATTTT	CASSVVTSGGVQYF
15	TRBD1	TRBV10-1	TRBJ2-5	.	TGCGCCAGCAGTGAGTCGGGGGACAGCAGGGAGACCCAGTACTTC	CASSESGDSRETQYF
12	.	TRBV9	TRBJ2-1	.	TGTGCCAGCAGCCCTTCTTCAGTGGAGCAGTTCTTC	CASSPSSVEQFF
15	TRBD1	TRBV11-2	TRBJ2-5	.	TGTGCCAGCAGCTCCTACAGGGGGCGTAGGGAGACCCAGTACTTC	CASSSYRGRRETQYF
14	TRBD1	TRBV2	TRBJ1-1	few	TGTGCCAGCGTTGGGACAGGGCCGAACACTGAAGCTTTCTTT	CASVGTGPNTEAFF
16	.	TRBV7-2	TRBJ2-3	.	TGTGCCAGCAGCTTATGGGCTAGCGAGAAACCAGATACGCAGTATTTT	CASSLWASEKPDTQYF
13	.	TRBV19	TRBJ1-1	.	TGTGCCAGTATCCCAGACATGAACACTGAAGCTTTCTTT	CASIPDMNTEAFF
15	TRBD1	TRBV7-9	TRBJ1-6	.	TGTGCCAGCAGCCATGGGCAGGGGGAAAATTCACCCCTCCACTTT	CASSHGQGENSPLHF
12	.	TRBV19	TRBJ1-3	.	TGTGCCAGTAGTATGGAGGGAAACACCATATATTTT	CASSMEGNTIYF
16	TRBD2	TRBV5-1	TRBJ2-3	.	TGCGCCAGCAGCTCTAGCGGGGGAGGCCAGCCAGATACGCAGTATTTT	CASSSSGGGQPDTQYF
16	TRBD1	TRBV2	TRBJ2-1	few	TGTGCCAGCAGGCCCACAGGGGCAACCTCCTACAATGAGCAGTTCTTC	CASRPTGATSYNEQFF
15	TRBD2	TRBV2	TRBJ2-2	once	TGTGCCAGCATGTGGCTAGCGGGGGGTACCGGGGAGCTGTTTTTT	CASMWLAGGTGELFF
15	TRBD1	TRBV11-2	TRBJ1-2	.	TGTGCCAGCAGCTTCACGGGACAGGGGGGCTATGGCTACACCTTC	CASSFTGQGGYGYTF
15	TRBD1	TRBV6-5	TRBJ1-1	.	TGTGCCAGCAGTTACCCACAGGGGATTAACACTGAAGCTTTCTTT	CASSYPQGINTEAFF
14	TRBD1	TRBV25-1	TRBJ2-7	.	TGTGCCAGCAGTGAAGGGGGACAGTTCTACGAGCAGTACTTC	CASSEGGQFYEQYF
15	.	TRBV4-1	TRBJ1-4	.	TGCGCCAGCAGCCAACTAGGTCTCTTTAATGAAAAACTGTTTTTT	CASSQLGLFNEKLFF
15	.	TRBV1	TRBJ2-1	few	TGCACCAGCAGCCAAAAGCGGGAGTACTACAATGAGCAGTTCTTC	CTSSQKREYYNEQFF
14	.	TRBV6-6	TRBJ2-7	.	TGTGCCAGCAGTTACTCGGGCAGTTCCTACGAGCAGTACTTC	CASSYSGSSYEQYF
14	TRBD2	TRBV19	TRBJ2-3	few	TGTGCCAGTAGGACTAGCGGCAGCACAGATACGCAGTATTTT	CASRTSGSTDTQYF
13	.	TRBV5-6	TRBJ1-1	.	TGTGCCAGCAGCTTGGCCGGGGGGGGTGAAGCTTTCTTT	CASSLAGGGEAFF
14	.	TRBV5-1	TRBJ1-1	few	TGCGCCAGCAGCTTGGAAGCGGCAAGGACTGAAGCTTTCTTT	CASSLEAARTEAFF
15	TRBD1	TRBV7-9	TRBJ1-2	.	TGTGCCAGCAGCATGAGGACAGGTTCAATCTATGGCTACACCTTC	CASSMRTGSIYGYTF
17	.	TRBV6-1	TRBJ2-3	.	TGTGCCAGCAGTGAAGAAGAGACAGCTTTTGCCACAGATACGCAGTATTTT	CASSEEETAFATDTQYF
13	.	TRBV6-1	TRBJ1-1	.	TGTGCCAGCGAGACAGGTGTCCAGACTGAAGCTTTCTTT	CASETGVQTEAFF
15	TRBD1	TRBV4-2	TRBJ1-5	.	TGTGCCAGCAGCCAACAAACAGGGGTGGATCAGCCCCAGCATTTT	CASSQQTGVDQPQHF
16	.	TRBV2	TRBJ1-6	few	TGTGCCAGCAGTGAAAATTGGGACTCGCGTAATTCACCCCTCCACTTT	CASSENWDSRNSPLHF
13	.	TRBV5-7	TRBJ2-3	.	TGTGCCAGCGTCTATGAGGTAACAGATACGCAGTATTTT	CASVYEVTDTQYF
13	TRBD1	TRBV6-5	TRBJ1-1	.	TGTGCCAGCAGCTGGACAGGGTGGGCTGAAGCTTTCTTT	CASSWTGWAEAFF
14	.	TRBV11-2	TRBJ2-5	.	TGTGCCAGCAGCTGGGGGCCACAGAAAGAGACCCAGTACTTC	CASSWGPQKETQYF
14	.	TRBV5-1	TRBJ1-2	few	TGCGCCAGCAGCTTGAATTTAGAGGGCTATGGCTACACCTTC	CASSLNLEGYGYTF
15	.	TRBV7-9	TRBJ1-3	.	TGTGCCATCCCGATAGGAGGGGTCTCTGGAAACACCATATATTTT	CAIPIGGVSGNTIYF
14	.	TRBV9	TRBJ2-3	once	TGTGCCAGCAGTGTGAGACAGGTCACAGATACGCAGTATTTT	CASSVRQVTDTQYF
13	TRBD1	TRBV6-5	TRBJ1-2	.	TGTGCCAGCAGTAAAACAGGGGGGCGCGGCTACACCTTC	CASSKTGGRGYTF